Sequencing of this TCR beta chain was carried out in a study of beta chain features in type 1 diabetes. A sort by CD45RO/CCR7/CD25/CD127/CD95/CD27 yielded CD4+ naive, central memory, regulatory and stem cell-like memory cells. On this clone: The target antigen is unknown.

Study-level results: Naive, central memory and regulatory TCRB repertoires appeared more similar among patients than healthy donors. Although PCR might favor shorter templates, it would do so equally in patients and controls.

The germline V and J ends were trimmed by 0 bases and 2 bases, with 12 bases remaining between them. The CDR3 sequence is 17 residues long. The germline V gene encodes CDR1 SGDLS and CDR2 YYNGEE. Isolated RNA was reverse transcribed in full, so expressed TCRB transcripts were sequenced. The repertoire was sequenced with immunoSEQ multiplex PCR; TCRdb's copy has only in-frame clones and lacks some. This table has about 150,000 clones, around 10% appearing once. The specimen was central memory CD4+ T cells from blood. The chain uses TRBV9 and TRBJ2-6, with D perhaps matching TRBD1 (5 bases). This receptor was obtained from a man aged 18 to 30 in good health. The CDR3 is CASSVGDQGAGANVLTF. The CDR3 DNA sequence: TGTGCCAGCAGCGTAGGGGATCAGGGCGCTGGGGCCAACGTCCTGACTTTC.